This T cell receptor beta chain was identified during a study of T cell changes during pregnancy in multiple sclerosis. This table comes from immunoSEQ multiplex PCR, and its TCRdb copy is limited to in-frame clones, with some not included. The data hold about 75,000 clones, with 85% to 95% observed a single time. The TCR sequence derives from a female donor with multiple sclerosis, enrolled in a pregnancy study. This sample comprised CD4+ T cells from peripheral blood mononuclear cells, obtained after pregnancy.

The CDR3 DNA reads as TGTGCCAGCAGCCCACACAGGGTTAGGAACACTGAAGCTTTCTTT. This encodes CASSPHRVRNTEAFF. The rearrangement uses TRBV7-2 and TRBJ1-1; possible D gene TRBD1, 6 bases. The germline gives CDR1 SGHTA, CDR2 FQGNSA. This CDR3 is 15 amino acids long. Trimming took 5 bases from V and 1 from J, leaving 14 bases between them.